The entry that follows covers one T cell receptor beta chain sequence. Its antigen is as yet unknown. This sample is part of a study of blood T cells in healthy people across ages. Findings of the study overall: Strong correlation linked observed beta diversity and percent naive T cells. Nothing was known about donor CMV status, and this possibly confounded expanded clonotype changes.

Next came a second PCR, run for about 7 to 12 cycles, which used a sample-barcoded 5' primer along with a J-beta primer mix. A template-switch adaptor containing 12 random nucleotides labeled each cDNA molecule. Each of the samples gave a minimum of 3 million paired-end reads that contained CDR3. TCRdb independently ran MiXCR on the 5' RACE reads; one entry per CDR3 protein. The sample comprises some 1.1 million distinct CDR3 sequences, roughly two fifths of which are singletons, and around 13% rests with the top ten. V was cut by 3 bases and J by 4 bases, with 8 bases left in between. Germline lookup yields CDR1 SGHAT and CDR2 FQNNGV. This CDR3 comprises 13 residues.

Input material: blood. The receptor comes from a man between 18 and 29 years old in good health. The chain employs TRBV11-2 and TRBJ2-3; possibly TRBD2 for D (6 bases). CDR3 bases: TGTGCCAGCAGCTTCCTAGCGTCAGATACGCAGTATTTT. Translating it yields CASSFLASDTQYF. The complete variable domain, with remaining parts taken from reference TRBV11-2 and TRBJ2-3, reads EAGVAQSPRYKIIEKRQSVAFWCNPISGHATLYWYQQILGQGPKLLIQFQNNGVVDDSQLPKDRFSAERLKGVDSTLKIQPAKLEDSAVYLCASSFLASDTQYFGPGTRLTVL.